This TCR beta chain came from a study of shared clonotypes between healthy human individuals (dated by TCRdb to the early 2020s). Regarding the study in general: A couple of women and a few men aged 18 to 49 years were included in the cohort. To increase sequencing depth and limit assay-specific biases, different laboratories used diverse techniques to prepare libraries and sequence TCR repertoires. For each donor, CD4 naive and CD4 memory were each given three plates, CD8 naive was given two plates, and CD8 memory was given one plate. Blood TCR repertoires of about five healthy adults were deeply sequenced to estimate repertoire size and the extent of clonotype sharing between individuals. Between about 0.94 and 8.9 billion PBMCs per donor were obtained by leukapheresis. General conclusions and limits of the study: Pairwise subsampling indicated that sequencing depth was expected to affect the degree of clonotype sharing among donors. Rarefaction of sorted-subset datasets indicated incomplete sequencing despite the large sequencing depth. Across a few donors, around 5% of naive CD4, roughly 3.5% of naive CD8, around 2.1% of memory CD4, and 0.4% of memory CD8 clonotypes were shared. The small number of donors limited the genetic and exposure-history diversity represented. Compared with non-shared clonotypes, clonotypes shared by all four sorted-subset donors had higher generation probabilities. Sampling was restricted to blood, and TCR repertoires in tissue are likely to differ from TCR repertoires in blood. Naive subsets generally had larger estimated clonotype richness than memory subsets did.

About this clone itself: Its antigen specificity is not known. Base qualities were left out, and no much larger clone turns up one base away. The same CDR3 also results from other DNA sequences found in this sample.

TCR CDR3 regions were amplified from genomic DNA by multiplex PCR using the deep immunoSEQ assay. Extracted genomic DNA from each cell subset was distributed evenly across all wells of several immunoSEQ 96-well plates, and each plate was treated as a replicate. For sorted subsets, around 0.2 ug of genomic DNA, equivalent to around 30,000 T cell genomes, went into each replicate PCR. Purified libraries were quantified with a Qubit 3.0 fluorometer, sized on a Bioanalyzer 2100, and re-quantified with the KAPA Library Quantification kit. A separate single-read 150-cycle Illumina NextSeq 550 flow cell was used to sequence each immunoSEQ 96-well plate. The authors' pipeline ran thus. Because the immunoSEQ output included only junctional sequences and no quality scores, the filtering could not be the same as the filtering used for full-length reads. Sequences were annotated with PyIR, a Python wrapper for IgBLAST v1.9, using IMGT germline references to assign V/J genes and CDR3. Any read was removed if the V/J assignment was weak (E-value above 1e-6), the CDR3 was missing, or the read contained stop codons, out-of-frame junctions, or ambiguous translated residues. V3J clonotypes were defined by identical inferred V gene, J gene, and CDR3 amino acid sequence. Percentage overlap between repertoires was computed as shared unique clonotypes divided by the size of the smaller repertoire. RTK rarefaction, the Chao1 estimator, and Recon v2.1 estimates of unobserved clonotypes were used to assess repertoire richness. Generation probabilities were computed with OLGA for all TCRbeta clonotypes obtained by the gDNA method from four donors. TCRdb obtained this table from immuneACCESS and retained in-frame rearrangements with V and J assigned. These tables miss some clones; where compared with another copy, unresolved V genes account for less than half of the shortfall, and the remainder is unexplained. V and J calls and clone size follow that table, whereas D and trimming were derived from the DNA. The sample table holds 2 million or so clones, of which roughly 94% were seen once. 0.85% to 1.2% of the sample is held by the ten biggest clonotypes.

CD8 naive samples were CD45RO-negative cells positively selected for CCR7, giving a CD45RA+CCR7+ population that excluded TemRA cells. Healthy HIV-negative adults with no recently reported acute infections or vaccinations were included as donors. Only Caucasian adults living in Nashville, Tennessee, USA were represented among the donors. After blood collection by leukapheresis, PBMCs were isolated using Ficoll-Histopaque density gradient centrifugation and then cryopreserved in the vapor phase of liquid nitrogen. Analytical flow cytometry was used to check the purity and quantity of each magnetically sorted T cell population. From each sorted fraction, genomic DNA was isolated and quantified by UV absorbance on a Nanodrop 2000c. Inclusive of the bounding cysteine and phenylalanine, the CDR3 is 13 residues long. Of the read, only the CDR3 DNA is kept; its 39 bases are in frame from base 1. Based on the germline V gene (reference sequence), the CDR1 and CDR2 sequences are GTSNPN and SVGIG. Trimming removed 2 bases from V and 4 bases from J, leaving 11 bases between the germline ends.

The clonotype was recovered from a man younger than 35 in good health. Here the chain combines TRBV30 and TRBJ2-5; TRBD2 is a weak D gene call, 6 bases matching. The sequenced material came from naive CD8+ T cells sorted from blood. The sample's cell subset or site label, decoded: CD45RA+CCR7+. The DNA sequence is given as TGTGCCTGGAGTTCTACCGGGGGAGAGACCCAGTACTTC. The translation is CAWSSTGGETQYF.